Given below is one T cell receptor (beta chain) in context. The antigen it recognizes is unknown. One base away there is no much larger clone; base qualities are not given. The CDR3 regions of human TCRbeta chains were analyzed by immunosequencing. The authors processed their data as follows. Repertoire TCRs were matched against a reference library of SARS-CoV-2-specific TCRs generated with the MIRA antigen-specificity platform. Breadth was defined as the fraction of unique TCRs that were SARS-CoV-2-associated, and depth was defined as the fraction of total T cells that were SARS-CoV-2-associated. Each spike-specific TCR was assigned to its reactive spike region and to a CD4 or CD8 class using the MIRA data. Log10-transformed breadth and depth values were compared by one-way ANOVA with Sidak's multiple comparisons tests. Entries here come from immuneACCESS through TCRdb and include only in-frame sequences with V and J called. Some clones fail to appear in such tables; in the studies checked, an unresolved V gene covers under half of the shortfall, and the cause of the remainder is unknown. Clone size and V and J calls were adopted from that table, with D and trimming inferred from the DNA. The sample table records approximately 80,000 clones; 87% of these occur just once. Of the sample, over 20% falls within the top ten clones.

The CDR1 and CDR2 encoded by the germline V gene are LGHNA and YSLEER. From its cysteine to its phenylalanine, the CDR3 spans 15 amino acids. This entry keeps only the CDR3 DNA: 45 bases, framed from base 1. Trimming removed 5 bases from V and 4 bases from J; the gene matches leave 7 bases unexplained. This entry comes from a study of T cell responses to AZD1222 COVID-19 vaccine (dated by TCRdb to the early 2020s). At the level of the whole study: AZD1222 recipients given second doses at about 4 weeks or at about 12 weeks were pooled, since spike-specific TCR depth and breadth were not found to differ between the two schedules. Trial participants were enrolled by age into 18-55, 56-69 and 70-plus year subgroups, with around 140, 26 and 57 TCR-sequenced participants respectively. TCR sequencing was performed for 230 to 250 trial participants, of whom 200 to 210 were given two doses of AZD1222 and about 25 were given two doses of MenACWY control vaccine. The investigation overall reported the following: After two AZD1222 doses, spike-specific TCR breadth and depth were significantly higher than at day 0 and than in MenACWY recipients. The 56-69-year group was small, and its depth increase did not reach significance, likely because of low power. Reportedly, almost half of the unique spike-specific TCRs recognized epitopes lying outside the regions that are mutated in the B.1.351 and B.1.1.7 variants. Participants were mostly white British, with more females than males. The authors suggested clonal diversity may have been underestimated. Because no day 14 peak-response samples were available, the repertoires could be characterized only after the peak T cell response. The whole spike protein was spanned by vaccine-associated CD4 TCRs, and dominant responses were seen in regions 160-218 and 743-854. Conclusions about previously exposed vaccinees are limited, since just five to seven AZD1222 recipients were seropositive for SARS-CoV-2 at baseline.

Taken with the paper, the label for time point translates to: baseline before first vaccination. Vaccinee samples came from UK trials COV001 and COV002, including a single-blind randomized controlled phase 2/3 trial of AZD1222 (ChAdOx1 nCoV-19) in healthy adults. For TCRbeta chain sequencing, PBMC samples from trial participants were taken at day 0 and at day 28 after the second dose. The chain employs TRBV4-3 and TRBJ2-1; 8 junctional bases match TRBD2. The source is an adult in good health. The specimen was peripheral blood, collected on day 0 of AZD1222 vaccination. The nucleotide sequence reads as follows: TGCGCCAGCAGCGAGTCACTAGCGGAGTACAATGAGCAGTTCTTC. This yields the protein CASSESLAEYNEQFF.